Listed below are T cell receptor beta chains from one sample, sequenced in a study of response to subunit inactivated influenza vaccine. Each CDR3 protein is one row after TCRdb ran MiXCR on the RT-PCR reads. In the table there are more than 450,000 distinct CDR3 sequences, 6% to 9% of which are singletons. The sequences come from PBMCs from blood, collected around 25 months after vaccination. These receptors were collected from a man between 50 and 75 years old who received an inactivated influenza vaccine. Each CDR3 is given with its conserved first and last residue. Each record gives: clone size, D gene, J gene, V gene, CDR3 DNA, CDR3 protein. The D gene is left open where the match is weak. Not all rows give a size; the values are once, few, many and, for expanded clones, a class.

-	TRBD2	TRBJ2-2	TRBV7-8	TGTGCCAGCAGCTTACTAGCGGGGGTGGACGCGAACACCGGGGAGCTGTTTTTT	CASSLLAGVDANTGELFF
many	-	TRBJ1-5	TRBV5-1	TGCGCCAGCAGCTTGTCCGTACCAGGGGTTCAGCCCCAGCATTTT	CASSLSVPGVQPQHF
few	-	TRBJ2-7	TRBV5-6	TGTGCCAGCAGCTACGGAGTTCCGTACGAGCAGTACTTC	CASSYGVPYEQYF
many	-	TRBJ2-7	TRBV29-1	TGCAGCGTTGAACGCGGGACAAACGAGCAGTACTTC	CSVERGTNEQYF
-	-	TRBJ1-6	TRBV9	TGTGCCAGCAGCATCACACAGGGTGAAAATTCACCCCTCCACTTT	CASSITQGENSPLHF
-	TRBD2	TRBJ2-1	TRBV4-3	TGCGCCAGCAGCAAAGATACTTCCGGGCTAGCGGGGAATGAGCAGTTCTTC	CASSKDTSGLAGNEQFF
few	-	TRBJ2-1	TRBV27	TGTGCCAGCAGTACCGGGGTTGGCTTGGGTGAGCAGTTCTTC	CASSTGVGLGEQFF
-	-	TRBJ2-3	TRBV7-9	TGTGCCAGCAGCTTAGCCGGAAACACAGATACGCAGTATTTT	CASSLAGNTDTQYF
many	-	TRBJ2-3	TRBV11-2	TGTGCCAGCAGCTTAGGGATCTGGACAGATACGCAGTATTTT	CASSLGIWTDTQYF
-	TRBD1	TRBJ2-7	TRBV7-2	TGTGCCAGCAGCTTACCGACAGGGTGGGGCTACGAGCAGTACTTC	CASSLPTGWGYEQYF
few	-	TRBJ2-3	TRBV18	TGTGCCAGCTCACCTCTATCAGACATCGCTGGGGATACGCAGTATTTT	CASSPLSDIAGDTQYF
-	-	TRBJ1-5	TRBV7-2	TGTGCCAGCAGCTTAGTCGGTGTTAGCAATCAGCCCCAGCATTTT	CASSLVGVSNQPQHF
few	-	TRBJ2-5	TRBV29-1	TGCAGCGTTGCCCAGGCGAGCCAAGAGACCCAGTACTTC	CSVAQASQETQYF
many	TRBD2	TRBJ2-5	TRBV6-2/TRBV6-3	TGTGCCAGCAGTTACTCGACCGGACTAGCGGCCATCCTGAGCGAGACCCAGTACTTC	CASSYSTGLAAILSETQYF
-	TRBD1	TRBJ1-2	TRBV29-1	TGCAGCGCCGGGACAGGGGTAGGGTATGGCTACACCTTC	CSAGTGVGYGYTF
few	TRBD2	TRBJ2-1	TRBV5-6	TGTGCCAGCAGCCTTCGGACTAGCGGCCGGGGTGAGCAGTTCTTC	CASSLRTSGRGEQFF
-	-	TRBJ2-7	TRBV7-2	TGTGCCAGCGAGGGGATCTACGAGCAGTACTTC	CASEGIYEQYF
many	-	TRBJ2-2	TRBV3-1	TGTGCCAGCAGCCAATTAGGGTTTACCGGGGAGCTGTTTTTT	CASSQLGFTGELFF
many	-	TRBJ1-2	TRBV29-1	TGCAGCGTTGATCAGGAGTATGCTAACTATGGCTACACCTTC	CSVDQEYANYGYTF
few	-	TRBJ2-7	TRBV6-1	TGTGCCAGCAGTGTTCTAATAGGGGGCGAGCAGTACTTC	CASSVLIGGEQYF
many	-	TRBJ2-7	TRBV9	TGTGCCAGCAGCGTAGTGGGGTACGAGCAGTACTTC	CASSVVGYEQYF
few	TRBD1	TRBJ1-1	TRBV4-3	TGCGCCAGCAGCCCAAGGGGACAGGGGTCCACTGAAGCTTTCTTT	CASSPRGQGSTEAFF
few	TRBD2	TRBJ2-1	TRBV12-3/TRBV12-4	TGTGCCAGCAGAGCAGGACTAGCGCGGACCTACAATGAGCAGTTCTTC	CASRAGLARTYNEQFF
-	-	TRBJ1-2	TRBV20-1	TGCAGTGCCCCTGGCGATAACTATGGCTACACCTTC	CSAPGDNYGYTF
many	TRBD2	TRBJ2-7	TRBV29-1	TGCAGCGCTGGACTAGCGGGAGCGGCCTACGAGCAGTACTTC	CSAGLAGAAYEQYF
-	TRBD1	TRBJ2-5	TRBV28	TGTGCCAGCAGCTACGGACAGGTGGGGGAGACCCAGTACTTC	CASSYGQVGETQYF
-	-	TRBJ2-1	TRBV7-9	TGTGCCGATCAGACAGGAACCTACAATGAGCAGTTCTTC	CADQTGTYNEQFF
many	-	TRBJ1-2	TRBV7-2	TGTGCCAGCAGCTTAGCGAGGCAGGGTAACTATGGCTACACCTTC	CASSLARQGNYGYTF
few	-	TRBJ2-1	TRBV20-1	TGCAGTGCTAACGACCGGGGGAGTGTATACAATGAGCAGTTCTTC	CSANDRGSVYNEQFF
few	TRBD2	TRBJ2-4	TRBV20-1	TGCAGTGCCCCAAGGAGGGGACTAGCTTGGGGAAACATTCAGTACTTC	CSAPRRGLAWGNIQYF
many	TRBD1	TRBJ1-6	TRBV4-3	TGCGCCAGCAGCCAATACTCGTTTATAGGGACAGACGGGAATAATTCACCCCTCCACTTT	CASSQYSFIGTDGNNSPLHF
few	-	TRBJ1-4	TRBV11-2	TGTGCCAGCAGCCAAAGCCCGGCGGATGAAAAACTGTTTTTT	CASSQSPADEKLFF
-	-	TRBJ1-5	TRBV18	TGTGCCAGCTCAGCGGGGTTTGGCAATCAGCCCCAGCATTTT	CASSAGFGNQPQHF
-	TRBD1	TRBJ2-5	TRBV28	TGTGCCAGCAGTAATCCGGGACAGGGACTGGAGACCCAGTACTTC	CASSNPGQGLETQYF
many	TRBD2	TRBJ2-5	TRBV3-1	TGTGCCAGCAGCCAAGATTCGCGGTACCGTGGTAGCGGGGTATATGAGACCCAGTACTTC	CASSQDSRYRGSGVYETQYF
many	-	TRBJ1-2	TRBV30	TGTGCCTGGAGTGTACGATCGGCTTACTATGGCTACACCTTC	CAWSVRSAYYGYTF
-	-	TRBJ2-7	TRBV29-1	TGCAGCGTTCGATCGATTGGGGTCCTCACCTACGAGCAGTACTTC	CSVRSIGVLTYEQYF
few	TRBD2	TRBJ2-2	TRBV27	TGTGCCAGCAGTTCCGGACTAGCGGGATTGATCGGGGAGCTGTTTTTT	CASSSGLAGLIGELFF
many	TRBD1	TRBJ2-2	TRBV7-2	TGTGCCAGCAGCATGGGACAGGCAATCACCGGGGAGCTGTTTTTT	CASSMGQAITGELFF
few	TRBD1	TRBJ1-3	TRBV29-1	TGCAGCGCCTCGGACAGGGGAAACACCATATATTTT	CSASDRGNTIYF
few	-	TRBJ1-1	TRBV6-2/TRBV6-3	TGTGCCAGCAGTTACCCTGACAATGGGGTCGGCCAAGCTTTCTTT	CASSYPDNGVGQAFF
few	-	TRBJ2-5	TRBV7-9	TGTGCCAGCAGCTTATTCGACCAAGAGACCCAGTACTTC	CASSLFDQETQYF
-	-	TRBJ2-1	TRBV11-2	TGTGCCAGCAGCCCAATCAGGGGCCAAAGGAATGAGCAGTTCTTC	CASSPIRGQRNEQFF
few	TRBD1	TRBJ1-2	TRBV5-6	TGTGCCAGCAGAAAGGGACAGTACTATGGCTACACCTTC	CASRKGQYYGYTF
few	TRBD1	TRBJ2-3	TRBV5-5	TGTGCCATCGGGACAGGGGTCGCAGATACGCAGTATTTT	CAIGTGVADTQYF
few	-	TRBJ2-7	TRBV28	TGTGCCAGCAGTTTTACGGGTTGCGGCTGGGGGTACGAGCAGTACTTC	CASSFTGCGWGYEQYF
few	-	TRBJ2-1	TRBV11-1	TGTGCCAGCAGCTCTTCTAGATCCAACGCAGTCTCCTACAATGAGCAGTTCTTC	CASSSSRSNAVSYNEQFF
-	TRBD1	TRBJ2-7	TRBV4-1	TGCGCCAGCAGTTATGTAAGGGACAGCTCCTACGAGCAGTACTTC	CASSYVRDSSYEQYF
many	-	TRBJ1-3	TRBV27	TGTGCCAGCAGCCCTGACAGTGGGTCTGGAAACACCATATATTTT	CASSPDSGSGNTIYF
many	-	TRBJ2-3	TRBV24-1	TGTGCCACCAGTGACTCCTTGGGGGGCGGCACAGATACGCAGTATTTT	CATSDSLGGGTDTQYF
-	-	TRBJ2-6	TRBV5-5	TGTGCCAGCAGCCCTCACACCTCTGAGGCCAACGTCCTGACTTTC	CASSPHTSEANVLTF
many	-	TRBJ2-2	TRBV28	TGTGCCAGCAGGCCAGCACCACACACCGGGGAGCTGTTTTTT	CASRPAPHTGELFF
-	-	TRBJ2-3	TRBV25-1	TGTGCCAGCAGTGATAGGATTTCTGAAGATACGCAGTATTTT	CASSDRISEDTQYF
few	-	TRBJ2-1	TRBV6-1	TGTGCCAGCAGCGCCGGGGAATTTCACAATGAGCAGTTCTTC	CASSAGEFHNEQFF
few	TRBD2	TRBJ2-1	TRBV20-1	TGCAGTGCTAGATCGAGCGGGAGGTCCTACAATGAGCAGTTCTTC	CSARSSGRSYNEQFF
few	-	TRBJ2-2	TRBV27	TGTGCCAGCACCCATACCCCCGGCACCGGGGAGCTGTTTTTT	CASTHTPGTGELFF
-	TRBD1	TRBJ2-3	TRBV6-2/TRBV6-3	TGTGCCAGCAGCTGGGACAGGAGGTGGAAAGATACGCAGTATTTT	CASSWDRRWKDTQYF
-	-	TRBJ1-4	TRBV12-3/TRBV12-4	TGTGCCAGCAGAGACAGGTTCAGTGAAAAACTGTTTTTT	CASRDRFSEKLFF
-	-	TRBJ1-1	TRBV6-1	TGTGCCAGCAGTGGGACGGTGAACAATGAAGCTTTCTTT	CASSGTVNNEAFF